This TCR beta chain was captured by sequencing in a study of blood T cell repertoires in COVID-19. The wider study: The samples span acute and convalescent COVID-19 from the United States, Italy and Spain.

Per the study methods: Estimated nucleated cell counts came from reference gene primer amplification. TCRdb's table, derived via immunoSEQ multiplex PCR, lists solely in-frame clones and lacks some. The V and J calls and the clone size are those of that table, but D and trimming were determined from the DNA. The sample contains 200,000 to 300,000 clones, 75% to 85% of which appear only once. Germline V CDR1 and CDR2: GTSNPN, SVGIG (reference sequence). The CDR3 sequence is 15 residues long. V gave up 4 bases and J gave up 1 base, with 16 bases separating them. Sequencing was carried out using peripheral blood. The chain has TRBV30 and TRBJ1-1; possible D gene TRBD1, 5 bases. This TCR was sampled from a woman in her sixties or seventies with active or convalescent COVID-19. CDR3 in DNA: TGTGCCTGGACCCGACTCGGGGGGGAGAACACTGAAGCTTTCTTT. Its protein product is CAWTRLGGENTEAFF. The full variable domain, its missing parts supplied by reference TRBV30 and TRBJ1-1, is SQTIHQWPATLVQPVGSPLSLECTVEGTSNPNLYWYRQAAGRGLQLLFYSVGIGQISSEVPQNLSASRPQDRQFILSSKKLLLSDSGFYLCAWTRLGGENTEAFFGQGTRLTVV.